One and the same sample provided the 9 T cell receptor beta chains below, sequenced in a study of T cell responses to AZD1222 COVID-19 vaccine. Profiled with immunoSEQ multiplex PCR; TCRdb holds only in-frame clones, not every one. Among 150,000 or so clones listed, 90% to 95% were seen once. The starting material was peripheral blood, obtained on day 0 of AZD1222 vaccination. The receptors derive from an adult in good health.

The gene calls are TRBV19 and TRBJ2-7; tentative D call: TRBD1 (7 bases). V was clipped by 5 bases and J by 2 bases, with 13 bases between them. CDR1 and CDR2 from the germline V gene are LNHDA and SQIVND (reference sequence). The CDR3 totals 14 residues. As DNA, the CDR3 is TGTGCCAGTAGTGTGGCAGGGGGGACCTACGAGCAGTACTTC. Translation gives CASSVAGGTYEQYF. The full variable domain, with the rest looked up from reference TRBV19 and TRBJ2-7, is DGGITQSPKYLFRKEGQNVTLSCEQNLNHDAMYWYRQDPGQGLRLIYYSQIVNDFQKGDIAEGYSVSREKKESFPLTVTSAQKNPTAFYLCASSVAGGTYEQYFGPGTRLTVT.

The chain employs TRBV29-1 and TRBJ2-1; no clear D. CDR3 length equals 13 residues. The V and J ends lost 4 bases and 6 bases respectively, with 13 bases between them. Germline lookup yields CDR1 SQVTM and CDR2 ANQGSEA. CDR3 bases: TGCAGCGTTGTCGGCAGGATAGGCAATGAGCAGTTCTTC. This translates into CSVVGRIGNEQFF.

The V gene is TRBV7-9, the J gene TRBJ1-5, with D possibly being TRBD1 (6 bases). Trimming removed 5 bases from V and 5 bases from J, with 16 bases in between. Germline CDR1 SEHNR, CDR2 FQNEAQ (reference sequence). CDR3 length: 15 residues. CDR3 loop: CASSPTGTIDQPQHF. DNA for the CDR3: TGTGCCAGCAGCCCTACAGGGACGATTGATCAGCCCCAGCATTTT.

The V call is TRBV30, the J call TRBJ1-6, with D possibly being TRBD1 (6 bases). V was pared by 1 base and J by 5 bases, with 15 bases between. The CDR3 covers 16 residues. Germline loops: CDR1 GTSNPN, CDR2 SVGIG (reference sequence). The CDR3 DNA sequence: TGTGCCTGGAGTGCCACAGGGACGGGCAATAATTCACCCCTCCACTTT. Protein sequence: CAWSATGTGNNSPLHF. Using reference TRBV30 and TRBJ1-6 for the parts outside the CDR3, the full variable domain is SQTIHQWPATLVQPVGSPLSLECTVEGTSNPNLYWYRQAAGRGLQLLFYSVGIGQISSEVPQNLSASRPQDRQFILSSKKLLLSDSGFYLCAWSATGTGNNSPLHFGNGTRLTVT.

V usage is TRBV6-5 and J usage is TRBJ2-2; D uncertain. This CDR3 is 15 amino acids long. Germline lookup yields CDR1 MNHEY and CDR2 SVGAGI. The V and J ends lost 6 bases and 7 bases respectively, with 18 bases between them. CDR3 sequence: CASRDSSWWFGELFF. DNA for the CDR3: TGTGCCAGCAGAGACTCTTCTTGGTGGTTCGGGGAGCTGTTTTTT.

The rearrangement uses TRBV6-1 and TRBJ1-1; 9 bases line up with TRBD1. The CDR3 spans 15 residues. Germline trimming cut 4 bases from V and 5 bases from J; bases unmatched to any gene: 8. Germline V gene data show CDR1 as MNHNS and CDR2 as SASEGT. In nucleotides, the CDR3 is TGTGCCAGCAGTGCAAAAACAGGGGGCCGAACTGAAGCTTTCTTT. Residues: CASSAKTGGRTEAFF.

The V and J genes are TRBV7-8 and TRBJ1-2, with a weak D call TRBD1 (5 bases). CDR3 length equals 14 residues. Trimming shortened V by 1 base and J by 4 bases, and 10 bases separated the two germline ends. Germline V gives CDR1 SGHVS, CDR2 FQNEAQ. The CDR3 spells CASSLDRSGYGYTF. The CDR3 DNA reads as TGTGCCAGCAGCTTAGACAGGTCAGGCTATGGCTACACCTTC. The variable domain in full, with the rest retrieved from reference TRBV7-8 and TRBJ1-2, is GAGVSQSPRYKVAKRGQDVALRCDPISGHVSLFWYQQALGQGPEFLTYFQNEAQLDKSGLPSDRFFAERPEGSVSTLKIQRTQQEDSAVYLCASSLDRSGYGYTFGSGTRLTVV.

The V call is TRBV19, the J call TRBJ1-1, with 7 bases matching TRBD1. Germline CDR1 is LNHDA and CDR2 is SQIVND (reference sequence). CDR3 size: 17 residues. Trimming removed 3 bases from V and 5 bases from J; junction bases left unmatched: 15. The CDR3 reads CASSILPDRVWGTEAFF. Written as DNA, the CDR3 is TGTGCCAGTAGTATTCTTCCTGACAGGGTTTGGGGAACTGAAGCTTTCTTT.

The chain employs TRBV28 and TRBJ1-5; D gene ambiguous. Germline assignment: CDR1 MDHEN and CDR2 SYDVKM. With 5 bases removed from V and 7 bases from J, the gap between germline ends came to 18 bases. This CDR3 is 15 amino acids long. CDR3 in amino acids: CASSVGTGLGQPQHF. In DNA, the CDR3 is TGTGCCAGCAGTGTAGGCACGGGGTTGGGGCAGCCCCAGCATTTT.